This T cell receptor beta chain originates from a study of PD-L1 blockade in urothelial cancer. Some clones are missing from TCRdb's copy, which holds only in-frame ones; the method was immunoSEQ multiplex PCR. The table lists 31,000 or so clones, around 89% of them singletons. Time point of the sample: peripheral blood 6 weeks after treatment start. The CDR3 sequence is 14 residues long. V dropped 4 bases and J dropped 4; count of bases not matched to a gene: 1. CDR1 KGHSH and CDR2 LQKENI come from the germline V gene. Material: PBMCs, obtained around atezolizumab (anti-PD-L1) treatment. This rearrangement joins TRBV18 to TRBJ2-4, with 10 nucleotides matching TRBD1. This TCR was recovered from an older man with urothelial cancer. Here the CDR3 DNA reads TGTGCCAGCTCACGGGACAGGGGTAAAAACATTCAGTACTTC. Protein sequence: CASSRDRGKNIQYF.